A single sample gave rise to the 25 T cell receptor beta chains below, sequenced in a study of shared clonotypes between healthy human individuals. Clones were read by immunoSEQ multiplex PCR, and TCRdb kept only the in-frame ones, dropping some. This table holds about 100,000 clones, roughly three quarters found once. Sequencing input: memory CD8+ T cells sorted from blood. Subset denoted: CD45RO+ cells pooled with CCR7-negative TemRA cells. The receptors were sampled from a man in his thirties or forties in good health.

This clone was seen only a few times. The J gene is TRBJ1-1, the V gene TRBV7-9, with no clear D. The germline V gene has CDR1 SEHNR and CDR2 FQNEAQ (reference sequence). V was shortened by 2 bases and J by 1 base, with 5 bases between the two germline ends. The CDR3 consists of 13 residues. DNA for the CDR3: TGTGCCAGCAGCTTATCTTCGAACACTGAAGCTTTCTTT. The encoded protein is CASSLSSNTEAFF.

This clone was observed many times. The chain employs TRBV4-3 and TRBJ2-6; D remains ambiguous. The CDR3 is 16 amino acids. From germline, CDR1 is LGHNA and CDR2 YSLEER. Trimming left V 0 bases short and J 1 base short, with 7 bases between. The CDR3 protein is CASSQETGSGANVLTF. The CDR3 DNA sequence: TGCGCCAGCAGCCAAGAAACTGGGTCTGGGGCCAACGTCCTGACTTTC.

The V and J genes are TRBV4-1 and TRBJ2-6; 7 bases align to TRBD2. CDR1 and CDR2 (germline): MGHRA, YSYEKL. The CDR3 extends over 18 amino acids. J was trimmed by 4 bases and V by 4 bases; bases with no gene match: 13. CDR3 coding DNA: TGCGCCAGCAGCCGCCAGATGGAGGGACTAACGGGGGCCAACGTCCTGACTTTC. This codes for CASSRQMEGLTGANVLTF.

This sequence joins TRBV19 and TRBJ2-6; tentative D call: TRBD2 (6 bases). Trimming took 5 bases from V and 0 from J, leaving 14 bases between them. This CDR3 comprises 17 residues. From germline, CDR1 is LNHDA and CDR2 SQIVND (reference sequence). Here the CDR3 DNA reads TGTGCCAGTAGTGATGGAGGGTGGGACTCTGGGGCCAACGTCCTGACTTTC. Translation gives CASSDGGWDSGANVLTF.

In this sample, this clone turned up a few times. The chain uses TRBV19 and TRBJ2-7; maybe TRBD2 (5 bases). Germline CDR1 and CDR2: LNHDA and SQIVND (reference sequence). Deletions cut 5 bases from V and 6 bases from J, with 11 bases between. The CDR3 covers 12 residues. The CDR3 loop is CASSPEGREQYF. The CDR3 DNA reads TGTGCCAGTAGTCCCGAGGGTCGCGAGCAGTACTTC.

The rearrangement uses TRBV27 and TRBJ2-3, with D perhaps matching TRBD1 or TRBD2 (5 bases each). Trimming stripped 2 bases from V and 2 bases from J, with 14 bases between. The V gene's germline CDR1 is MNHEY and CDR2 SMNVEV (reference sequence). The CDR3 is 16 amino acids. CDR3 sequence reads: CASSLAGTLNTDTQYF. CDR3 sequence (DNA): TGTGCCAGCAGTTTAGCAGGGACGTTGAACACAGATACGCAGTATTTT.

The chain joins TRBV2 to TRBJ2-2, with a possible D match to TRBD1 (6 bases). CDR3 length equals 15 residues. Trimming took off 4 bases at V and 4 bases at J, with 13 bases between the two ends. Germline values: CDR1 SNHLY, CDR2 FYNNEI. The CDR3 DNA reads as TGTGCCAGCAGTGTTGCCAGGGGACCCACCGGGGAGCTGTTTTTT. It encodes CASSVARGPTGELFF.

V gene TRBV28 combines with J gene TRBJ2-7; D ambiguous. The CDR3 is 11 amino acids. Trimming shortened V by 3 bases and J by 5 bases, and 5 bases separated the two germline ends. Germline CDR1 is MDHEN and CDR2 is SYDVKM. DNA for the CDR3: TGTGCCAGCAGTTTCGGTGACGAGCAGTACTTC. Its protein product is CASSFGDEQYF.

This clone was detected a few times. The CDR3 loop reads CASSFGLGREETQYF. CDR3 nucleotides: TGTGCCAGCAGTTTTGGCCTAGGGCGGGAAGAGACCCAGTACTTC. The V gene is TRBV28, the J gene TRBJ2-5; TRBD2 is a possible D gene (5 bases). CDR1 MDHEN and CDR2 SYDVKM come from the germline V gene. With 3 bases removed from V and 3 bases from J, the gap between germline ends came to 14 bases. The CDR3 is 15 amino acids.

The sample holds a few counts of this clone. The chain joins TRBV6-1 to TRBJ1-4, with TRBD1 matching over 8 bases. CDR1 is MNHNS, CDR2 SASEGT, per germline. CDR3 length equals 15 residues. V lost 0 bases to trimming and J lost 7 bases; unmatched junction nucleotides: 4. CDR3 sequence reads: CASSEAEGTGEKLFF. CDR3 bases: TGTGCCAGCAGTGAAGCCGAAGGGACAGGTGAAAAACTGTTTTTT.

The rearrangement uses TRBV20-1 and TRBJ2-7; D gene uncertain. Germline loops: CDR1 DFQATT, CDR2 SNEGSKA (reference sequence). Trimming shortened V by 5 bases and J by 3 bases, and 8 bases separated the two germline ends. This CDR3 contains 11 residues. The CDR3 sequence is CSAEVLYEQYF. CDR3 DNA: TGCAGTGCTGAGGTCCTCTACGAGCAGTACTTC.

This rearrangement joins TRBV28 to TRBJ2-1; 8 bases align to TRBD2. J lost 4 bases, V lost 5 bases, and 10 bases had no gene match. The CDR3 contains 16 residues. Per the germline V gene, CDR1 is MDHEN and CDR2 is SYDVKM. In DNA, the CDR3 is TGTGCCAGCAGTCACCTTACTAGCGGACTTTACAATGAGCAGTTCTTC. This translates into CASSHLTSGLYNEQFF.

The chain combines TRBV29-1 with TRBJ2-2; D is uncertain. Trimming took off 3 bases at V and 6 bases at J, with 11 bases between the two ends. This CDR3 has 13 amino acids. Germline CDR1 reads SQVTM; CDR2 reads ANQGSEA. CDR3 nucleotide sequence: TGCAGCGTTGAGGGTAATGGAGCCGGGGAGCTGTTTTTT. It translates to CSVEGNGAGELFF.

This chain links TRBV5-3 with TRBJ2-5; D might be TRBD2 (5 bases). TRBV5-3 qualifies as an ORF whose function is uncertain. The ends were cut back, 6 bases at V and 4 bases at J, with 19 bases in the middle. This CDR3 is built from 15 residues. The CDR3 nucleotides read TGTGCCAGAAACCCCGTGGAGGAAAAAGGAGAGACCCAGTACTTC. Translation: CARNPVEEKGETQYF.

This clone was observed a single time. This chain links TRBV4-1 with TRBJ2-2; the D gene is possibly TRBD2 (6 bases). V was shortened by 1 base and J by 6 bases, with 15 bases between the two germline ends. This CDR3 is built from 16 residues. Germline CDR1 is MGHRA and CDR2 is YSYEKL. The CDR3, as DNA: TGCGCCAGCAGCCAAGGTTTTTTGCGGGAAGCCGGGGAGCTGTTTTTT. Encoded protein: CASSQGFLREAGELFF.

This clone was detected once. The gene calls are TRBV6-5 and TRBJ2-5, with TRBD2 identical over 10 bases. The length of the CDR3 is 16 residues. Germline values: CDR1 MNHEY, CDR2 SVGAGI. V lost 3 bases and J lost 5; bases outside the gene matches: 9. The DNA of the CDR3 is TGTGCCAGCAGTTATACGTCGGGACTAGCGATGGAGACCCAGTACTTC. It codes for CASSYTSGLAMETQYF.

The chain has TRBV19 and TRBJ1-2, with D maybe TRBD1 (6 bases). CDR1 and CDR2 (germline): LNHDA, SQIVND (reference sequence). V was shortened by 3 bases and J by 8 bases, with 16 bases between the two germline ends. The CDR3 runs to 14 residues. Here the CDR3 reads CASSILLAGEGYTF. The CDR3, as DNA: TGTGCCAGTAGTATTTTGCTGGCAGGGGAGGGCTACACCTTC.

The chain has TRBV7-8 and TRBJ2-2, with D tentatively TRBD2 (6 bases). CDR3 length: 13 residues. V was cut by 11 bases and J by 5 bases, with 15 bases left in between. Germline V gene lookup returns CDR1 SGHVS and CDR2 FQNEAQ. CDR3 sequence reads: CAHASGGTGELFF. The DNA for the CDR3 is TGTGCCCACGCCAGCGGAGGGACCGGGGAGCTGTTTTTT.

The chain carries TRBV28 and TRBJ2-1; D possibly corresponds to TRBD2 (5 bases). In germline, CDR1 is MDHEN, CDR2 SYDVKM. The CDR3 contains 12 residues. Deletions cut 4 bases from V and 8 bases from J, with 9 bases between. CDR3 sequence: CASSSSGYEQFF. CDR3 bases: TGTGCCAGCAGTTCCAGCGGTTATGAGCAGTTCTTC.

The V gene is TRBV5-4, the J gene TRBJ2-7; tentative D call: TRBD1 (6 bases). The CDR3 runs to 12 residues. V gave up 3 bases and J gave up 7 bases, with 11 bases separating them. Germline V gene sequence: CDR1 SGHNT, CDR2 YYREEE (reference sequence). CDR3: CASSWTVGEQYF. As DNA, the CDR3 is TGTGCCAGCAGCTGGACAGTCGGGGAGCAGTACTTC.

This sequence joins TRBV29-1 and TRBJ2-5; 9 nucleotides align to TRBD2. The DNA matches TRBJ2-7 better at its end, which makes the J call doubtful. The V gene's germline CDR1 is SQVTM and CDR2 ANQGSEA. This CDR3 spans 11 amino acids. Here the CDR3 DNA reads TGCAGCACGACTAGCGGCTACGAGCAGTACTTC. Translating gives CSTTSGYEQYF.

The chain recombines TRBV7-8 with TRBJ2-5; D might be TRBD2 (6 bases). V was shortened by 5 bases and J by 1 base, with 20 bases between the two germline ends. The CDR3 loop spans 17 amino acids. The germline CDR1 and CDR2 sequences are SGHVS and FQNEAQ. This CDR3 is CASSTRWGVNAQETQYF. CDR3 bases: TGTGCCAGCAGCACCCGCTGGGGGGTGAATGCCCAAGAGACCCAGTACTTC.

The chain couples TRBV25-1 to TRBJ2-7; 11 bases align to TRBD2. Per germline, CDR1 MGHDK and CDR2 SYGVNS. The CDR3 runs 17 residues. V lost 3 bases, J lost 6 bases, and 13 bases stayed unmatched. The CDR3 spells CASSETPGGLAAAEQYF. CDR3 DNA: TGTGCCAGCAGTGAGACTCCTGGGGGACTAGCGGCCGCCGAGCAGTACTTC.

The chain joins TRBV25-1 to TRBJ2-1, with 9 bases that match TRBD1. Germline V gives CDR1 MGHDK, CDR2 SYGVNS. V was clipped by 8 bases and J by 6 bases; unmatched bases: 14. The CDR3 covers 16 residues. The DNA for the CDR3 is TGTGCCAGCGGGGGGACAGGGAAGTTGGTTGGCAATGAGCAGTTCTTC. Amino acid sequence: CASGGTGKLVGNEQFF. Complete variable domain (other parts from reference TRBV25-1 and TRBJ2-1): EADIYQTPRYLVIGTGKKITLECSQTMGHDKMYWYQQDPGMELHLIHYSYGVNSTEKGDLSSESTVSRIRTEHFPLTLESARPSHTSQYLCASGGTGKLVGNEQFFGPGTRLTVL.

As DNA, the CDR3 is TGTGCCAGCAGTCAGAGGGGTGGCAGGTTCAGCTATGGCTACACCTTC. This codes for CASSQRGGRFSYGYTF. The V call is TRBV7-2, the J call TRBJ1-2, with D perhaps matching TRBD1 (5 bases). The V gene lost 6 bases and the J gene lost 4 bases, with 21 bases spanning the gap. Germline V gives CDR1 SGHTA, CDR2 FQGNSA. The CDR3 spans 16 residues.